This TCR beta chain came from a study of cytomegalovirus exposure and HLA in healthy donors. Use of 60 Vbeta and 13 Jbeta primers characterized the PCR. The method was immunoSEQ multiplex PCR; TCRdb's version includes in-frame clones alone and lacks a portion of them. The data contain about 150,000 clones, approximately 79% of them singletons. After removal of 3 bases from V and 9 bases from J, the junction contained 9 bases not matched to a gene. This CDR3 has 14 residues. Germline values: CDR1 GTSNPN, CDR2 SVGIG (reference sequence). The source of this sequence is a man aged 50-59 years in good health and CMV-seropositive. The sequencing sample was made of PBMCs. The rearrangement joins TRBV30 to TRBJ2-1, with TRBD1 matching 9 bases. CDR3 nucleotide sequence: TGTGCCTGGAGCCGGGACAGGGTTTTCGGTGAGCAGTTCTTC. Amino acid sequence: CAWSRDRVFGEQFF.